The sequence of this T cell receptor beta chain was determined in a study of T cells after yellow fever vaccination. Study overall: SMART-Seq v4 Ultra Low Input prepared the low-cell-number fractions.

Trimming took off 0 bases at V and 5 bases at J, with 5 bases between the two ends. Germline V gene data show CDR1 as SEHNR and CDR2 as FQNEAQ (reference sequence). The CDR3 runs 12 residues. A process of 5'RACE template switching, which added a universal primer site and UMIs, was used to make TCR cDNA. TCRdb re-called the 5' RACE reads with MiXCR, one entry per CDR3 protein. Counted here are fewer than 650,000 distinct CDR3 sequences, less than 25% occurring once; the ten biggest clones make up 16%. Study-level findings and limits: CD4 and CD8 compartments shared a small share of clonotypes.

Concerning this clonotype: Its cognate antigen is unknown.

The receptor comes from a man between 18 and 29 years old who received the YFV17D yellow fever vaccine. This material consisted of PBMCs, taken approximately 22 days after the first yellow fever vaccination. The J gene is TRBJ2-7, the V gene TRBV7-9; D is undetermined. The CDR3: CASSLAVDEQYF. CDR3 DNA sequence: TGTGCCAGCAGCTTAGCGGTTGACGAGCAGTACTTC. The whole variable domain, remainder taken from reference TRBV7-9 and TRBJ2-7, is DTGVSQNPRHKITKRGQNVTFRCDPISEHNRLYWYRQTLGQGPEFLTYFQNEAQLEKSRLLSDRFSAERPKGSFSTLEIQRTEQGDSAMYLCASSLAVDEQYFGPGTRLTVT.